These 26 T cell receptor beta chains were all obtained from the same sample, sequenced in a study of T cell repertoires and HLA-DP antigens. The table came from immunoSEQ multiplex PCR; TCRdb's copy has only in-frame clones and leaves some out. The sample has roughly 110,000 clones, more than 85% seen once; the top ten hold about 0.27%. No antigen has been identified for these receptors. Sequences were obtained from CD4+ T cells from PBMCs. The receptors derive from a woman aged 18-35 years in good health and CMV-seronegative.

The CDR3 loop reads CASSYSHSNQPQHF. CDR3 nucleotide sequence: TGTGCCAGCAGTTATAGCCATAGCAATCAGCCCCAGCATTTT. This chain connects TRBV6-5 to TRBJ1-5; D call uncertain. The CDR3 has 14 residues. V lost 3 bases to trimming and J lost 0 bases, with 6 bases between them. Germline values: CDR1 MNHEY, CDR2 SVGAGI.

The rearrangement links TRBV28 to TRBJ1-5; D is uncertain. The CDR3 is made up of 15 amino acids. Trimming removed 6 bases at V and 3 bases at J, with 15 bases between. CDR1 and CDR2 (germline): MDHEN, SYDVKM. The CDR3, as DNA: TGTGCCAGCAGATTTCAGCCAGGTCTCAATCAGCCCCAGCATTTT. Protein product: CASRFQPGLNQPQHF. Together with reference TRBV28 and TRBJ1-5, the CDR3 gives the full variable domain: DVKVTQSSRYLVKRTGEKVFLECVQDMDHENMFWYRQDPGLGLRLIYFSYDVKMKEKGDIPEGYSVSREKKERFSLILESASTNQTSMYLCASRFQPGLNQPQHFGDGTRLSIL.

This chain connects TRBV19 to TRBJ1-5, with D perhaps TRBD1 (5 bases). The CDR3 has 14 residues. Deletions cut 6 bases from V and 7 bases from J, with 16 bases between. Germline-derived CDR1 and CDR2 are LNHDA and SQIVND (reference sequence). CDR3 in amino acids: CASSLSDGGQPQHF. The CDR3 DNA sequence: TGTGCCAGTAGCCTCTCGGACGGGGGGCAGCCCCAGCATTTT.

The chain's CDR3 is CASSDCRGDMEQYF. For the CDR3, the DNA is TGTGCCAGCAGTGACTGCAGGGGGGACATGGAGCAGTACTTC. V is TRBV6-4 and J is TRBJ2-7; perhaps TRBD1 as D (7 bases). Germline CDR1 reads MRHNA; CDR2 reads SNTAGT. CDR3 length equals 14 residues. Trimming removed 1 base from V and 7 bases from J, with 14 bases in between.

The V gene is TRBV9, the J gene TRBJ2-1; 8 nucleotides agree with TRBD2. The CDR3 is made up of 15 amino acids. Germline V lookup: CDR1 SGDLS, CDR2 YYNGEE. With 4 bases clipped from V and 6 bases from J, the junction kept 9 bases outside the gene matches. The chain's CDR3 is CASSPGLEASNEQFF. As DNA, the CDR3 is TGTGCCAGCAGCCCGGGACTAGAAGCATCCAATGAGCAGTTCTTC. The full variable domain, completed using reference TRBV9 and TRBJ2-1, is DSGVTQTPKHLITATGQRVTLRCSPRSGDLSVYWYQQSLDQGLQFLIQYYNGEERAKGNILERFSAQQFPDLHSELNLSSLELGDSALYFCASSPGLEASNEQFFGPGTRLTVL.

A few counts support this clone. This same CDR3 is encoded by further DNA sequences in the sample. Written as DNA, the CDR3 is TGTGCCAGCAGTTTACGGCCAGGGAATAGCAATCAGCCCCAGCATTTT. This translates into CASSLRPGNSNQPQHF. J is TRBJ1-5 and V is TRBV27; maybe TRBD1 (5 bases). CDR3 length: 16 residues. Germline assignment: CDR1 MNHEY and CDR2 SMNVEV (reference sequence). V was pared by 2 bases and J by 0 bases, with 11 bases between.

V and J are TRBV19 and TRBJ1-5; D might be TRBD1 (6 bases). Deletions cut 7 bases from V and 5 bases from J, with 18 bases between. CDR3 length equals 15 residues. Germline lookup yields CDR1 LNHDA and CDR2 SQIVND (reference sequence). This CDR3 is CASKPTGGAYQPQHF. The CDR3 region has the DNA TGTGCCAGTAAACCCACCGGGGGGGCTTATCAGCCCCAGCATTTT.

This clone was seen only once. This chain uses TRBV6-5 with TRBJ1-5; D remains ambiguous. V gave up 4 bases and J gave up 1 base, with 2 bases separating them. Germline V gives CDR1 MNHEY, CDR2 SVGAGI. This CDR3 is 12 amino acids long. CDR3 protein: CASSWSNQPQHF. As DNA, the CDR3 is TGTGCCAGCAGTTGGAGCAATCAGCCCCAGCATTTT.

The rearrangement joins TRBV6-5 to TRBJ2-7; 8 bases are shared with TRBD1. Germline CDR1 MNHEY, CDR2 SVGAGI. The CDR3 length is 13 residues. Trimming took 6 bases from V and 4 from J; bases not matched to a gene: 5. DNA of the CDR3: TGTGCCAGCAGATTGGGACAGGAATACGAGCAGTACTTC. This codes for CASRLGQEYEQYF.

This rearrangement joins TRBV5-1 to TRBJ1-2; D is unclear. Germline CDR1 and CDR2: SGHRS and YFSETQ. Trimming removed 0 bases at V and 4 bases at J, with 7 bases between. CDR3 length: 13 amino acids. CDR3 DNA: TGCGCCAGCAGCTTGGTCGAAGGCTATGGCTACACCTTC. This sequence encodes CASSLVEGYGYTF.

The chain has TRBV6-1 and TRBJ2-3, with D tentatively TRBD1 (7 bases). Trimming stripped 7 bases from V and 6 bases from J, with 20 bases between. The V gene's germline CDR1 is MNHNS and CDR2 SASEGT. CDR3 length: 15 residues. The CDR3 DNA reads as TGTGCCAGCAACCTGGGACAGTTAGGGAGGGATACGCAGTATTTT. It translates to CASNLGQLGRDTQYF.

In its sample, this clone was seen once. The genes are TRBV7-3 and TRBJ2-4; perhaps TRBD1 as D (6 bases). CDR1 SGHTA and CDR2 FQGTGA come from the germline V gene. V lost 3 bases and J 1 base, leaving 25 bases between the germline ends. The CDR3 covers 20 residues. The CDR3 region has the DNA TGTGCCAGCAGCTTGGGAGTCCCAGGGGTGGTGGATGCGGCCAAAAACATTCAGTACTTC. Translating gives CASSLGVPGVVDAAKNIQYF.

The J gene is TRBJ1-5, the V gene TRBV29-1; TRBD1 agrees at 10 bases. The V gene end was trimmed by 7 bases and the J gene end by 3 bases; junction bases not matched to a gene: 6. From germline, CDR1 is SQVTM and CDR2 ANQGSEA. CDR3 size: 14 residues. CDR3 in amino acids: CSAKTGGVNQPQHF. The CDR3 DNA reads as TGCAGCGCCAAGACAGGGGGCGTCAATCAGCCCCAGCATTTT.

The chain combines TRBV6-6 with TRBJ2-1, with 8 bases matching TRBD2. This CDR3 region has 14 residues. Losses at the gene ends were 2 bases for V and 10 bases for J; bases not matched to a gene: 7. Germline CDR1 and CDR2: MNHNY and SVGAGI (reference sequence). CDR3 in DNA: TGTGCCAGCAGTTACGAGACTAGCGCCCCGGAGCAGTTCTTC. Translation: CASSYETSAPEQFF.

CDR3 nucleotides: TGCAGCGTTGGAGGGTGGCGGGGGCCCAATAATGAGCAGTTCTTC. Translation gives CSVGGWRGPNNEQFF. V gene TRBV29-1 combines with J gene TRBJ2-1; D is perhaps TRBD2 (7 bases). The CDR3 is 15 amino acids. The germline gives CDR1 SQVTM, CDR2 ANQGSEA. V lost 4 bases to trimming and J lost 7 bases, with 20 bases between them.

V gene TRBV19 combines with J gene TRBJ1-2; TRBD1 agrees at 9 bases. Per the germline V gene, CDR1 is LNHDA and CDR2 is SQIVND (reference sequence). V lost 5 bases to trimming and J lost 0 bases; unmatched junction nucleotides: 7. The CDR3 spans 16 residues. CDR3 sequence reads: CASSRDRVNANYGYTF. CDR3 DNA: TGTGCCAGTAGTCGGGACAGGGTGAACGCTAACTATGGCTACACCTTC.

The chain employs TRBV4-1 and TRBJ2-2; no reliable D call. CDR1 is MGHRA and CDR2 is YSYEKL in the germline V gene. This CDR3 comprises 13 residues. V was pared by 2 bases and J by 3 bases, with 4 bases between. The DNA of the CDR3 is TGCGCCAGCAGCCAATGGTACACCGGGGAGCTGTTTTTT. Its protein is CASSQWYTGELFF.

The chain couples TRBV4-1 to TRBJ2-1, with D perhaps matching TRBD1 or TRBD2 (6 bases each). Germline V gene sequence: CDR1 MGHRA, CDR2 YSYEKL. The germline V and J ends were trimmed by 1 base and 2 bases, with 12 bases remaining between them. The CDR3 runs 16 residues. This CDR3 is CASSQGGGSTYNEQFF. The DNA for the CDR3 is TGCGCCAGCAGCCAAGGAGGGGGGTCTACCTACAATGAGCAGTTCTTC.

The chain joins TRBV5-1 to TRBJ2-3; D unclear. CDR3 size: 13 residues. V was clipped by 4 bases and J by 3 bases, with 9 bases between them. The V gene's germline CDR1 is SGHRS and CDR2 YFSETQ. The CDR3 DNA reads TGCGCCAGCAGCAAAGACCTTACAGATACGCAGTATTTT. Its translation is CASSKDLTDTQYF.

This chain links TRBV19 with TRBJ2-2; D is possibly TRBD2 (6 bases). The CDR3 is made up of 14 amino acids. Germline V gene sequence: CDR1 LNHDA, CDR2 SQIVND (reference sequence). V gave up 10 bases and J gave up 0 bases, with 12 bases separating them. CDR3 protein: CATLREANTGELFF. In DNA form, the CDR3 reads TGTGCCACCTTGAGGGAGGCGAACACCGGGGAGCTGTTTTTT. Using reference TRBV19 and TRBJ2-2 for the parts outside the CDR3, the full variable domain is DGGITQSPKYLFRKEGQNVTLSCEQNLNHDAMYWYRQDPGQGLRLIYYSQIVNDFQKGDIAEGYSVSREKKESFPLTVTSAQKNPTAFYLCATLREANTGELFFGEGSRLTVL.

The chain has TRBV6-4 and TRBJ2-1; D tentatively fits TRBD1 or TRBD2 (6 bases each). This CDR3 contains 15 residues. The V and J ends lost 2 bases and 6 bases respectively, with 14 bases between them. Per germline, CDR1 MRHNA and CDR2 SNTAGT. CDR3 sequence (DNA): TGTGCCAGCAGTGACGTGGGGGGCGGGCGCAATGAGCAGTTCTTC. It translates to CASSDVGGGRNEQFF.

The sample holds one count of this clone. The chain employs TRBV14 and TRBJ2-1, with 9 bases identical to TRBD2. CDR1 is SGHDN, CDR2 FVKESK, per germline. The trim removed 4 bases at V and 1 base at J, leaving 2 bases unmatched. CDR3 length equals 15 residues. The CDR3 DNA sequence: TGTGCCAGCAGCCTTCTAGCGGGGTCCTACAATGAGCAGTTCTTC. Its protein is CASSLLAGSYNEQFF.

The chain couples TRBV4-3 to TRBJ2-2; D not resolved. This CDR3 is built from 15 residues. Germline CDR1 is LGHNA and CDR2 is YSLEER. V was shortened by 0 bases and J by 6 bases, with 11 bases between the two germline ends. CDR3 in DNA: TGCGCCAGCAGCCAAGAAGGTGGGGTCGCCGGGGAGCTGTTTTTT. This sequence encodes CASSQEGGVAGELFF.

This chain uses TRBV29-1 with TRBJ1-1, with D perhaps matching TRBD1 (5 bases). The germline V and J ends were trimmed by 5 bases and 1 base, with 11 bases remaining between them. Germline loops: CDR1 SQVTM, CDR2 ANQGSEA. The CDR3 loop spans 13 amino acids. The CDR3 protein is CSVRKTGNTEAFF. In DNA form, the CDR3 reads TGCAGCGTTCGTAAAACAGGGAACACTGAAGCTTTCTTT.

The chain carries TRBV6-6 and TRBJ1-2; no reliable D call. The CDR3 has 13 amino acids. V was shortened by 2 bases and J by 6 bases, with 10 bases between the two germline ends. Germline lookup yields CDR1 MNHNY and CDR2 SVGAGI (reference sequence). CDR3 amino acids: CASSYKERDGYTF. CDR3 DNA: TGTGCCAGCAGTTACAAAGAACGAGATGGCTACACCTTC.

The chain combines TRBV7-6 with TRBJ2-6; D uncertain. The CDR3 loop spans 17 amino acids. Trimming removed 0 bases at V and 0 bases at J, with 9 bases between. Germline CDR1 and CDR2: SGHVS and FNYEAQ. DNA for the CDR3: TGTGCCAGCAGCTTAGCATGGACCAGCTCTGGGGCCAACGTCCTGACTTTC. Translating it yields CASSLAWTSSGANVLTF.